The 8 T cell receptor beta chains below were found in one sample sequenced in a study of T cell changes during pregnancy in multiple sclerosis. Repertoires were generated with immunoSEQ multiplex PCR, while TCRdb's copy carries only in-frame clones and drops some. Of about 41,000 clones detected, over 90% appear once; the ten largest clones hold 7%. The material was CD8+ T cells from peripheral blood mononuclear cells, obtained in the third trimester of pregnancy. The origin of the receptors is a female donor with multiple sclerosis, enrolled in a pregnancy study.

The rearrangement links TRBV27 to TRBJ2-7; 9 bases are a match to TRBD1. The CDR3 runs 13 residues. Germline CDR1 MNHEY, CDR2 SMNVEV (reference sequence). J lost 3 bases, V lost 5 bases, and 2 bases had no gene match. The CDR3 region has the DNA TGTGCCAGCAGTCCGACAGGGGGCTACGAGCAGTACTTC. Translating it yields CASSPTGGYEQYF.

This rearrangement joins TRBV9 to TRBJ2-7; the match to TRBD2 covers 7 bases. This CDR3 is 15 amino acids long. Germline V gene data show CDR1 as SGDLS and CDR2 as YYNGEE. V gave up 0 bases and J gave up 0 bases; unmatched junction bases: 3. The CDR3 nucleotides are TGTGCCAGCAGCGTAGGGGGAGGGGACTCCTACGAGCAGTACTTC. Translated: CASSVGGGDSYEQYF. The full variable domain, with the rest looked up from reference TRBV9 and TRBJ2-7, is DSGVTQTPKHLITATGQRVTLRCSPRSGDLSVYWYQQSLDQGLQFLIQYYNGEERAKGNILERFSAQQFPDLHSELNLSSLELGDSALYFCASSVGGGDSYEQYFGPGTRLTVT.

The chain couples TRBV15 to TRBJ1-1, with D uncertain. Trimming cost V 6 bases and J 1 base, with 12 bases left between them. This CDR3 contains 14 residues. The germline gives CDR1 LNHNV, CDR2 YYDKDF (reference sequence). The CDR3: CATRLTATNTEAFF. As DNA, the CDR3 is TGTGCCACCAGACTTACAGCCACGAACACTGAAGCTTTCTTT.

The rearrangement links TRBV7-6 to TRBJ2-1; TRBD2 matches at 8 bases. The germline gives CDR1 SGHVS, CDR2 FNYEAQ. V dropped 0 bases and J dropped 6; count of bases not matched to a gene: 1. This CDR3 comprises 14 residues. CDR3 amino acids: CASSLAGLANEQFF. The CDR3 DNA reads TGTGCCAGCAGCTTAGCTGGACTAGCCAATGAGCAGTTCTTC.

The chain recombines TRBV6-5 with TRBJ2-1, with TRBD2 matching over 9 bases. V dropped 2 bases and J dropped 8; count of bases not matched to a gene: 4. In germline, CDR1 is MNHEY, CDR2 SVGAGI. This CDR3 has 14 residues. For the CDR3, the DNA is TGTGCCAGCAGTTACCAGGGACTAGCAGATGAGCAGTTCTTC. As protein: CASSYQGLADEQFF.

The V gene is TRBV7-2, the J gene TRBJ2-7; D unresolved. V was shortened by 0 bases and J by 3 bases, with 6 bases between the two germline ends. CDR1 and CDR2 (germline): SGHTA, FQGNSA. The CDR3 is 13 residues long. The CDR3 loop is CASSLARNYEQYF. The CDR3 DNA sequence: TGTGCCAGCAGCTTAGCGAGAAACTACGAGCAGTACTTC. The full variable domain, its missing parts supplied by reference TRBV7-2 and TRBJ2-7, is GAGVSQSPSNKVTEKGKDVELRCDPISGHTALYWYRQSLGQGLEFLIYFQGNSAPDKSGLPSDRFSAERTGGSVSTLTIQRTQQEDSAVYLCASSLARNYEQYFGPGTRLTVT.

V gene TRBV2 combines with J gene TRBJ2-1; 16 bases fit TRBD2. Trimming at V came to 6 bases and at J to 2 bases, leaving 13 bases not matched to a gene. The CDR3 runs to 20 residues. Germline assignment: CDR1 SNHLY and CDR2 FYNNEI. Here the CDR3 DNA reads TGTGCCAGCAGCGACGACGGGACTAGCGGGAGGGCCCTCACCTACAATGAGCAGTTCTTC. Its protein product is CASSDDGTSGRALTYNEQFF. Variable domain in full (rest from reference TRBV2 and TRBJ2-1): EPEVTQTPSHQVTQMGQEVILRCVPISNHLYFYWYRQILGQKVEFLVSFYNNEISEKSEIFDDQFSVERPDGSNFTLKIRSTKLEDSAMYFCASSDDGTSGRALTYNEQFFGPGTRLTVL.

V and J are TRBV15 and TRBJ2-1; D is uncertain. This CDR3 region has 13 residues. V was shortened by 11 bases and J by 2 bases, with 13 bases between the two germline ends. The germline V gene encodes CDR1 LNHNV and CDR2 YYDKDF (reference sequence). CDR3 in DNA: TGTGCCGTGGCGGCCTCTACCTACAATGAGCAGTTCTTC. As protein: CAVAASTYNEQFF.